These T cell receptor beta chains were read from a single sample in a study of blood T cell repertoires in COVID-19. Method: immunoSEQ multiplex PCR; TCRdb's copy keeps in-frame clones and lacks some. Among 470,000 or so clones listed, nearly 90% were seen once. The sequenced material came from PBMCs or T cells enriched from blood (not recorded which). The receptors were gathered from a woman younger than 35 with acute COVID-19. CDR3s include the opening cysteine and the closing phenylalanine or tryptophan. Each record gives: J gene, D gene, V gene, clone size, CDR3 DNA, CDR3 protein. The D gene is left open where the match is weak. Expanded clones get a size class; other rows say once, few or many, or leave the size out.

TRBJ2-5,.,TRBV30,once,TGTGCCTGGCAGGGGTACGAGACCCAGTACTTC,CAWQGYETQYF
TRBJ2-7,.,TRBV18,.,TGTGCCAGCTCACCACTTGCAAGGCAGGAACTCTACGAGCAGTACTTC,CASSPLARQELYEQYF
TRBJ2-1,TRBD2,TRBV18,.,TGTGCCAGCTCACCTGCGGGGGGCCATGAGCAGTTCTTC,CASSPAGGHEQFF
TRBJ1-2,.,TRBV12-3/TRBV12-4,.,TGTGCCAGTACTGCGGGAACCTATGGCTACACCTTC,CASTAGTYGYTF
TRBJ1-1,.,TRBV3-1/TRBV3-2,.,TGTGCCAGCAGCCAAGGGCAGACAAACACTGAAGCTTTCTTT,CASSQGQTNTEAFF
TRBJ2-2,.,TRBV24-1,.,TGTGCCACCAGTGACCAACTCACCGGGGAGCTGTTTTTT,CATSDQLTGELFF
TRBJ1-2,.,TRBV30,.,TGTGCCTGGAGCTCTACAGGGTTGGGCTACACCTTC,CAWSSTGLGYTF
TRBJ1-4,.,TRBV2,.,TGTGCCAGCAGCCCGGACTTCGGGAAAGAAAAACTGTTTTTT,CASSPDFGKEKLFF
TRBJ2-1,.,TRBV27,.,TGTGCCAGCAGTCACCGACTAAATCGGAATGAGCAGTTCTTC,CASSHRLNRNEQFF
TRBJ1-2,TRBD1,TRBV29-1,.,TGCAGCGTCCCGGACAGGAGTCGCTATGGCTACACCTTC,CSVPDRSRYGYTF
TRBJ1-4,.,TRBV18,.,TGTGCCTCCCGGTTCTCAACTAATGAAAAACTGTTTTTT,CASRFSTNEKLFF
TRBJ2-2,.,TRBV3-1/TRBV3-2,.,TGTGCCAGCAGCCAAGCGGCTAGCAGGTGGGGGGAGCTGTTTTTT,CASSQAASRWGELFF
TRBJ1-4,TRBD1,TRBV7-9,.,TGTGCCAGCAGCCTCAACGGACAGGAGCCGAATGAAAAACTGTTTTTT,CASSLNGQEPNEKLFF
TRBJ2-7,TRBD2,TRBV11-2,.,TGTGCCAGCAGCTTAGAAGGGTCGGGAGGGAACGAGCAGTACTTC,CASSLEGSGGNEQYF
TRBJ1-6,.,TRBV7-6,.,TGTGCCAGCAGCTCGGGACTGTATAATTCATCCCTCCACTTT,CASSSGLYNSSLHF
TRBJ1-6,TRBD1,TRBV6-5,.,TGTGCCAGCAGAAGGCCAGGGGGCCTTTCACCCCTCCACTTT,CASRRPGGLSPLHF
TRBJ2-7,TRBD2,TRBV11-2,.,TGTGCCAGCAGCTTTGGAAGGACTAGCGGGACCTCCTACGAGCAGTACTTC,CASSFGRTSGTSYEQYF
TRBJ2-7,.,TRBV19,.,TGTGCCAGTAGCACCCGGGGAGCTTCATACTACGAGCAGTACTTC,CASSTRGASYYEQYF
TRBJ2-7,.,TRBV5-8,.,TGTGCCAGCAGCTTGGTTGGGACAACAACCTACGAGCAGTACTTC,CASSLVGTTTYEQYF
TRBJ1-5,TRBD1,TRBV27,.,TGTGCCAGCATGGACAGGGGGTTTAGCAATCAGCCCCAGCATTTT,CASMDRGFSNQPQHF
TRBJ1-4,.,TRBV12-3/TRBV12-4,few,TGTGCCAGCAGCCACCAGGGAGGAGAAAAACTGTTTTTT,CASSHQGGEKLFF
TRBJ2-7,TRBD2,TRBV28,.,TGTGCCAGCAGTGTGACTAGCGGGAGTATAAACGAGCAGTACTTC,CASSVTSGSINEQYF
TRBJ1-2,TRBD1,TRBV2,.,TGTGCCAGCGAGACCGGGACAGGGGTTGGCTACACCTTC,CASETGTGVGYTF
TRBJ1-2,.,TRBV10-3,.,TGTGCCATCAGTGGAGCGGGGCCGATACGCCTAAATTATGGCTACACCTTC,CAISGAGPIRLNYGYTF
TRBJ2-7,TRBD1,TRBV6-5,.,TGTGCCAGCAGCAAAGACAGGGACGGCTACGAGCAGTACTTC,CASSKDRDGYEQYF
TRBJ2-7,.,TRBV27,.,TGTGCCAGCAGTTTATTCGGGGAGTTGGGCGAGCAGTACTTC,CASSLFGELGEQYF
TRBJ2-7,TRBD1,TRBV2,.,TGTGCCAGCCGGGACAGAGATTCCTACGAGCAGTACTTC,CASRDRDSYEQYF
TRBJ1-2,.,TRBV10-3,.,TGTGCCATCAGTGAGTCGGAGGTTTATGGCTACACCTTC,CAISESEVYGYTF
TRBJ1-6,TRBD1,TRBV19,few,TGTGCCAGTAGTCCACCGACAGGGGGCCGATCACCCCTCCACTTT,CASSPPTGGRSPLHF
TRBJ2-1,TRBD2,TRBV7-3,.,TGTGCCAGCAGCCTAGCGGGGGGGCCCTACAATGAGCAGTTCTTC,CASSLAGGPYNEQFF
TRBJ1-1,.,TRBV27,.,TGTGCCAGCAGTTTCACGGCAGGAAAGAACACTGAAGCTTTCTTT,CASSFTAGKNTEAFF
TRBJ1-1,.,TRBV20-1,.,TGCAGTGCTAGTTTCCTCCGACAGCTGAACACTGAAGCTTTCTTT,CSASFLRQLNTEAFF
TRBJ1-2,TRBD1,TRBV28,.,TGTGCCAGCAGTTTAGGGACAGGGGAAAGCTACACCTTC,CASSLGTGESYTF
TRBJ2-7,TRBD1,TRBV9,.,TGTGCCAGCAGCGTAGCTGCCGGGACAGGGAGAAACGAGCAGTACTTC,CASSVAAGTGRNEQYF
TRBJ1-3,.,TRBV19,.,TGTGCCACCTCGACAGAGAACACTGGAAACACCATATATTTT,CATSTENTGNTIYF
TRBJ1-1,.,TRBV5-1,.,TGCGCCAGCAGCTCCAGGGTCATGAACACTGAAGCTTTCTTT,CASSSRVMNTEAFF
TRBJ1-3,.,TRBV6-5,.,TGTGCCAGCAGAGCATCGACAATGGGAAACACCATATATTTT,CASRASTMGNTIYF
TRBJ1-1,TRBD1,TRBV7-2,.,TGTGCCAGCAGCTTAGGACAGGGGTTGGAGAACACTGAAGCTTTCTTT,CASSLGQGLENTEAFF